These 31 T cell receptor beta chains share one sample of origin, sequenced in a study of a mutant IDH1 vaccine in newly diagnosed glioma. Which antigens these TCRs recognize remains unknown. The assay was immunoSEQ multiplex PCR, and TCRdb's table has in-frame clones only and misses some. Found here are tens of thousands of clones, roughly 85% of them singletons; the top ten hold roughly 8%. As to time point: week 11, during vaccination. The vaccine gave 300 ug of a 20-mer mutant IDH1 peptide subcutaneously per dose. Sequencing was performed on PBMCs, taken from a glioma patient whose treatment included an IDH1 peptide vaccine. These receptor sequences come from a man aged 35 to 55 with glioma.

The table lists this clone with a few counts. V usage is TRBV2 and J usage is TRBJ2-6; the D gene is possibly TRBD2 (5 bases). The V gene's germline CDR1 is SNHLY and CDR2 FYNNEI. This CDR3 region has 14 residues. V shed 10 bases and J shed 1 base, with 11 bases lying between them. This chain's CDR3 is CANTRVSGANVLTF. The CDR3 DNA reads as TGTGCCAACACGAGGGTATCTGGGGCCAACGTCCTGACTTTC.

The chain recombines TRBV5-8 with TRBJ2-7; D is unclear. With 5 bases removed from V and 1 base from J, the gap between germline ends came to 7 bases. Germline V CDR1 and CDR2: SGHTS, YDEGEE. The CDR3 spans 12 residues. The CDR3 nucleotides are TGTGCCAGCAGAGCATTTTCCTACGAGCAGTACGTC. It encodes CASRAFSYEQYV.

The rearrangement links TRBV6-4 to TRBJ1-4; D possibly corresponds to TRBD1 (5 bases). Germline CDR1 is MRHNA and CDR2 is SNTAGT. The CDR3 spans 14 residues. Trimming left V 3 bases short and J 10 bases short, with 15 bases between. The CDR3 nucleotides are TGTGCCAGCAGTGAAACCTCCTCGGGGGGAAAACTGTTTTTT. This translates into CASSETSSGGKLFF.

This clone was picked up one time. The chain links TRBV6-5 to TRBJ1-2, with D hard to call. Germline V CDR1 and CDR2: MNHEY, SVGAGI. The germline V and J ends were trimmed by 2 bases and 0 bases, with 10 bases remaining between them. The CDR3 consists of 15 residues. The CDR3 DNA reads as TGTGCCAGCAGTTACGACGCCCAAGCTAACTATGGCTACACCTTC. Translated, it gives CASSYDAQANYGYTF.

The V call is TRBV7-2, the J call TRBJ2-1; D gene unclear. Trimming shortened V by 4 bases and J by 5 bases, and 3 bases separated the two germline ends. From germline, CDR1 is SGHTA and CDR2 FQGNSA. The CDR3 length is 11 residues. CDR3: CASSSHNEQFF. Written as DNA, the CDR3 is TGTGCCAGCAGCTCTCACAATGAGCAGTTCTTC.

The chain links TRBV5-1 to TRBJ2-7, with D perhaps TRBD1 (5 bases). Germline lookup yields CDR1 SGHRS and CDR2 YFSETQ. This CDR3 spans 14 amino acids. V was shortened by 3 bases and J by 3 bases, with 13 bases between the two germline ends. The CDR3 DNA sequence: TGCGCCAGCAGCTCCACAGGAGTGTTCTACGAGCAGTACTTC. It encodes CASSSTGVFYEQYF.

V is TRBV5-1 and J is TRBJ2-3, with D unclear. V lost 6 bases, J lost 4 bases, and 12 bases lay in between. The CDR3 runs 13 residues. Per germline, CDR1 SGHRS and CDR2 YFSETQ. The CDR3 loop is CASKSTSADTQYF. CDR3 bases: TGCGCCAGCAAAAGTACAAGTGCAGATACGCAGTATTTT.

This clone is labeled medium-sized. The J gene is TRBJ1-1, the V gene TRBV30; D not resolved. CDR1 is GTSNPN, CDR2 SVGIG, per germline (reference sequence). The CDR3 covers 13 residues. Trimming removed 1 base from V and 3 bases from J, with 9 bases in between. CDR3 nucleotide sequence: TGTGCCTGGAGTGAGGCAGGACACACTGAAGCTTTCTTT. Translation: CAWSEAGHTEAFF.

The chain is built from TRBV4-2 and TRBJ2-7, with 7 bases lining up with TRBD1. The CDR3 contains 16 residues. The trim removed 4 bases at V and 3 bases at J, leaving 12 bases unmatched. The germline CDR1 and CDR2 sequences are LGHNA and YNFKEQ. For the CDR3, the DNA is TGTGCCAGCAGCCCTACCGGGACAGAGTCCTACTACGAGCAGTACTTC. As protein: CASSPTGTESYYEQYF.

The CDR3 is CASSRDSTSTDTQYF. DNA of the CDR3: TGTGCCAGCAGCCGGGACTCCACTAGCACAGATACGCAGTATTTT. The gene calls are TRBV7-9 and TRBJ2-3; the D gene is possibly TRBD2 (6 bases). V lost 5 bases, J lost 0 bases, and 12 bases lay in between. From germline, CDR1 is SEHNR and CDR2 FQNEAQ (reference sequence). This CDR3 comprises 15 residues.

This clone showed up just a few times. The chain has TRBV2 and TRBJ1-1, with 8 bases identical to TRBD1. This CDR3 has 14 amino acids. J was trimmed by 10 bases and V by 5 bases; bases with no gene match: 12. Germline-derived CDR1 and CDR2 are SNHLY and FYNNEI. CDR3 amino acids: CASSPSPDRGRAFF. The DNA for the CDR3 is TGTGCCAGCAGTCCATCACCCGACAGGGGAAGAGCTTTCTTT.

The CDR3 sequence: CASSRPLTSGRANTGELFF. In nucleotides, the CDR3 is TGTGCCAGTAGTCGCCCCCTGACTAGCGGGAGGGCGAACACCGGGGAGCTGTTTTTT. The J gene is TRBJ2-2, the V gene TRBV19; TRBD2 agrees at 14 bases. Trimming took 5 bases from V and 0 from J; bases not matched to a gene: 8. Germline V CDR1 and CDR2: LNHDA, SQIVND (reference sequence). CDR3 length: 19 residues.

The rearrangement links TRBV15 to TRBJ2-1; 7 nucleotides line up with TRBD2. The CDR3 consists of 13 residues. The junction had 4 bases not matched to a gene; V was cut back by 3 bases and J by 8 bases. Looked up from germline, CDR1 is LNHNV and CDR2 is YYDKDF (reference sequence). CDR3 nucleotides: TGTGCCACCAGCAGGTCTAGCGGACATGAGCAGTTCTTC. Protein sequence: CATSRSSGHEQFF.

The chain combines TRBV19 with TRBJ2-7, with 8 bases that match TRBD1. The CDR3 sequence is 18 residues long. V gave up 1 base and J gave up 0 bases; unmatched junction bases: 11. Germline CDR1 reads LNHDA; CDR2 reads SQIVND (reference sequence). The CDR3 coding sequence is TGTGCCAGTAGTATAGGGTACTCTTGGGACAGGAGCTCCTACGAGCAGTACTTC. The encoded protein is CASSIGYSWDRSSYEQYF.

V usage is TRBV19 and J usage is TRBJ2-1; 14 positions agree with TRBD2. This CDR3 spans 16 amino acids. From germline, CDR1 is LNHDA and CDR2 SQIVND (reference sequence). The junction had 5 bases not matched to a gene; V was cut back by 5 bases and J by 5 bases. CDR3 region: CASSVGLAGGNNEQFF. The CDR3 DNA is TGTGCCAGTAGTGTAGGACTAGCGGGAGGCAACAATGAGCAGTTCTTC.

The genes are TRBV2 and TRBJ2-7, with D uncertain. This CDR3 region has 16 residues. CDR1 SNHLY and CDR2 FYNNEI come from the germline V gene. Between the trimmed V and J ends, which lost 2 bases and 4 bases, there was a span of 18 bases. The CDR3 region is CASSEFVPRLGYEQYV. The CDR3 DNA reads as TGTGCCAGCAGTGAATTTGTACCAAGGCTCGGGTACGAGCAGTACGTC.

J is TRBJ2-5 and V is TRBV27, with 9 nucleotides matching TRBD1. The J call may not be correct, given that the DNA end is closer to TRBJ2-7. The CDR3 runs 12 residues. The V gene's germline CDR1 is MNHEY and CDR2 SMNVEV (reference sequence). CDR3: CASRDRVYEQYF. CDR3 DNA: TGTGCCAGCCGGGACAGGGTATACGAGCAGTACTTC.

The V call is TRBV18, the J call TRBJ1-4; D ambiguous. V was shortened by 5 bases and J by 3 bases, with 10 bases between the two germline ends. Germline lookup yields CDR1 KGHSH and CDR2 LQKENI. The CDR3 runs 14 residues. The DNA of the CDR3 is TGTGCCAGCTCAGGCCGGGCTTCTAATGAAAAACTGTTTTTT. Amino acids: CASSGRASNEKLFF.

This clone was found a few times. Here the CDR3 reads CASSLGPGGLLDTQYF. The CDR3 bases are TGTGCCAGCAGCTTAGGTCCCGGGGGGTTACTAGATACGCAGTATTTT. This sequence joins TRBV7-2 and TRBJ2-3; 7 bases agree with TRBD2. This CDR3 contains 16 residues. J lost 5 bases, V lost 1 base, and 9 bases had no gene match. Germline V CDR1 and CDR2: SGHTA, FQGNSA.

The rearrangement uses TRBV5-4 and TRBJ2-5; D perhaps matches TRBD2 (5 bases). CDR1 is SGHNT, CDR2 YYREEE, per germline (reference sequence). The ends were cut back, 0 bases at V and 3 bases at J, with 15 bases in the middle. The length of the CDR3 is 16 residues. Written as DNA, the CDR3 is TGTGCCAGCAGCTTGGTTGGGCTAGCAGGAGAAGAGACCCAGTACTTC. It encodes CASSLVGLAGEETQYF.

This sequence joins TRBV27 and TRBJ2-7, with D possibly TRBD2 on 7 matching bases. This CDR3 region has 16 residues. Trimming took off 2 bases at V and 6 bases at J, with 20 bases between the two ends. Looked up from germline, CDR1 is MNHEY and CDR2 is SMNVEV (reference sequence). CDR3 in amino acids: CASSLEGGEGLGEQYF. In DNA, the CDR3 is TGTGCCAGCAGTTTAGAAGGGGGGGAGGGCCTGGGCGAGCAGTACTTC.

The V and J genes are TRBV5-4 and TRBJ1-4, with 7 nucleotides matching TRBD1. CDR1 and CDR2 (germline): SGHNT, YYREEE (reference sequence). The V and J ends lost 5 bases and 1 base, in that order; junction bases with no gene match: 5. The CDR3 totals 15 residues. The chain's CDR3 is CASSQGGRTNEKLFF. CDR3 nucleotide sequence: TGTGCCAGCAGTCAGGGGGGGAGAACTAATGAAAAACTGTTTTTT. The complete variable domain, with remaining parts taken from reference TRBV5-4 and TRBJ1-4, reads ETGVTQSPTHLIKTRGQQVTLRCSSQSGHNTVSWYQQALGQGPQFIFQYYREEENGRGNFPPRFSGLQFPNYSSELNVNALELDDSALYLCASSQGGRTNEKLFFGSGTQLSVL.

The chain has TRBV28 and TRBJ2-5; 7 positions match TRBD1. The CDR3 has 16 amino acids. V lost 2 bases and J lost 1; bases outside the gene matches: 7. Looked up from germline, CDR1 is MDHEN and CDR2 is SYDVKM. CDR3 nucleotide sequence: TGTGCCAGCAGTTTAAAGCACTGGGACAGCCAAGAGACCCAGTACTTC. This codes for CASSLKHWDSQETQYF.

The chain has TRBV18 and TRBJ1-6; a possible D gene is TRBD1 (5 bases). This CDR3 region has 18 residues. CDR1 and CDR2 (germline): KGHSH, LQKENI. The V and J ends lost 0 bases and 6 bases respectively, with 18 bases between them. The CDR3 is CASSPPGGRRGSNSPLHF. In DNA form, the CDR3 reads TGTGCCAGCTCACCACCCGGGGGTAGAAGGGGATCTAATTCACCCCTCCACTTT.

The chain combines TRBV7-8 with TRBJ2-3, with D possibly TRBD2 on 5 matching bases. Trimming pared 5 bases from V and 5 bases from J, leaving 17 bases between. CDR1 is SGHVS, CDR2 FQNEAQ, per germline. This CDR3 has 15 residues. The CDR3 spells CASSAAQRTEDTQYF. The CDR3 coding sequence is TGTGCCAGCAGCGCAGCACAGCGGACGGAAGATACGCAGTATTTT.

This chain joins TRBV6-6 and TRBJ2-7; D may match TRBD1 or TRBD2 (5 bases each). The length of the CDR3 is 13 residues. The V end was cut by 7 bases, the J end by 2 bases, with 12 bases between. In germline, CDR1 is MNHNY, CDR2 SVGAGI (reference sequence). CDR3 region: CASTGKGTYEQYF. CDR3 DNA sequence: TGTGCCAGCACGGGAAAGGGGACCTACGAGCAGTACTTC.

This clone was counted once. The rearrangement uses TRBV6-5 and TRBJ2-1; 7 nucleotides agree with TRBD1. The V segment lost 8 bases and the J segment 7 bases; nucleotides outside the gene matches: 8. The CDR3 spans 13 residues. Germline V lookup: CDR1 MNHEY, CDR2 SVGAGI. CDR3 DNA: TGTGCCAGCTCCGTCCCGGGACAGAATGAGCAGTTCTTC. This encodes CASSVPGQNEQFF.

This chain connects TRBV5-1 to TRBJ2-7, with D possibly being TRBD2 (6 bases). Germline values: CDR1 SGHRS, CDR2 YFSETQ. The CDR3 sequence is 12 residues long. Trimming shortened V by 0 bases and J by 5 bases, and 6 bases separated the two germline ends. CDR3 amino acids: CASSLVADEQYF. CDR3 coding DNA: TGCGCCAGCAGCTTGGTAGCGGACGAGCAGTACTTC.

This clone was observed a single time. The rearrangement joins TRBV14 to TRBJ1-1, with D unresolved. This CDR3 spans 13 amino acids. The V gene's germline CDR1 is SGHDN and CDR2 FVKESK. V lost 4 bases to trimming and J lost 3 bases, with 9 bases between them. This chain's CDR3 is CASSRHTYTEAFF. The CDR3 region has the DNA TGTGCCAGCAGCCGCCATACTTACACTGAAGCTTTCTTT.

On this clone: Other DNA sequences in the sample encode the same CDR3. V usage is TRBV6-1 and J usage is TRBJ2-6, with 8 bases that match TRBD1. CDR3 size: 15 residues. The germline V gene has CDR1 MNHNS and CDR2 SASEGT. J was trimmed by 6 bases and V by 6 bases; bases with no gene match: 7. CDR3 protein: CASRTPGGKANVLTF. The CDR3 nucleotides are TGTGCCAGCAGGACCCCAGGGGGCAAGGCCAACGTCCTGACTTTC.

The rearrangement uses TRBV20-1 and TRBJ2-3; a weak D match, TRBD1 (6 bases). V lost 4 bases and J lost 4, with 6 bases in between. The germline CDR1 and CDR2 sequences are DFQATT and SNEGSKA (reference sequence). This CDR3 is built from 11 residues. Here the CDR3 DNA reads TGCAGTGCTACAGGGGCAGATACGCAGTATTTT. This encodes CSATGADTQYF.